The clone carrying this T cell receptor beta chain was seen a few times. The CDR3 has 15 amino acids. CDR1 is MDHEN and CDR2 is SYDVKM in the germline V gene. Trimming pared 5 bases from V and 0 bases from J, leaving 13 bases between. Unique molecular identifiers were affixed to discrete cDNA molecules within the library. TCRdb reprocessed the RACE reads via MiXCR and lists one record per CDR3 protein. Of 150,000 to 200,000 distinct CDR3 sequences listed, around 15% are singletons. The entry originates in a study of human T cells and chemical hapten exposure. Whole-study context: Patients, chiefly female, had alopecia areata, totalis or universalis.

As for time point: patch test 1, 2 weeks after DPC sensitization. Treatment specified: therapeutic diphenylcyclopropenone sensitization with weekly scalp DPC. Every donor had alopecia and was 18 to 70 years old; all were suitable for DPC. The receptor was derived from a woman aged 25 to 39 with alopecia areata. Some clones in this sample may be carry-over from other donors' samples. The sample was whole blood, taken in connection with sensitization to the hapten diphenylcyclopropenone (DPC). V gene TRBV28 combines with J gene TRBJ1-1; D possibly corresponds to TRBD1 (5 bases). CDR3 coding DNA: TGTGCCAGCAGTCTATCGACAGTTCTGAACACTGAAGCTTTCTTT. Amino acid sequence: CASSLSTVLNTEAFF.